This paragraph covers one T cell receptor (beta chain) sequence. Its target is not known. This specimen belongs to a study of shared clonotypes between healthy human individuals. The table came from immunoSEQ multiplex PCR; TCRdb's copy has only in-frame clones and leaves some out. The table records 2.3 million or so clones, approximately 93% of them present only once. Germline assignment: CDR1 SGHDT and CDR2 YYEEEE. V lost 0 bases and J lost 5, with 14 bases in between. CDR3 size: 15 residues. Study-level results: Larger estimated richness was generally seen in naive subsets than in memory subsets. The expectation was that sequencing depth would affect clonotype sharing among donors. Across a few donors, naive CD4 shared roughly 5%, naive CD8 under 4%, memory CD4 roughly 2.4%, memory CD8 about 0.4%.

Sequencing was done on a sample of naive CD4+ T cells from PBMCs. Subset specified: CD45RA+ positively selected. The V gene is TRBV5-6, the J gene TRBJ1-2; a possible D gene is TRBD1 (6 bases). The sequence derives from a man aged 18 to 29 in good health. Some clones in this sample may be carry-over from other donors' samples. This CDR3 reads CASSLEGGLLYGYTF. In DNA, the CDR3 is TGTGCCAGCAGCTTGGAAGGGGGGCTCCTATATGGCTACACCTTC.